One T cell receptor beta chain is described in this entry. As yet, its antigen is unknown. TCRdb processed the 5' RACE reads anew with MiXCR; each CDR3 protein has one entry. The sample lists hundreds of thousands of distinct CDR3 sequences, approximately 13% occurring once. This sample is part of a study of T cells after yellow fever vaccination. Whole-study context: Any fraction with a low cell number was prepared using SMART-Seq v4 Ultra Low Input. Study observations and caveats: Booster samples showed a return of most primary-vaccination clones (around 96% CD4, about 87% CD8).

Sequences were derived from PBMCs, sampled on the day of the yellow fever booster vaccination. The TCR was taken from a man aged 30-40 years who received the YFV17D yellow fever vaccine.

CDR3 region: CASSLALTQETQYF. In nucleotides, the CDR3 is TGTGCCAGCAGTTTAGCTTTAACCCAAGAGACCCAGTACTTC. J is TRBJ2-5 and V is TRBV28; no firm D call. The CDR3 has 14 amino acids. CDR1 and CDR2 (germline): MDHEN, SYDVKM. V lost 2 bases, J lost 1 base, and 8 bases lay in between.